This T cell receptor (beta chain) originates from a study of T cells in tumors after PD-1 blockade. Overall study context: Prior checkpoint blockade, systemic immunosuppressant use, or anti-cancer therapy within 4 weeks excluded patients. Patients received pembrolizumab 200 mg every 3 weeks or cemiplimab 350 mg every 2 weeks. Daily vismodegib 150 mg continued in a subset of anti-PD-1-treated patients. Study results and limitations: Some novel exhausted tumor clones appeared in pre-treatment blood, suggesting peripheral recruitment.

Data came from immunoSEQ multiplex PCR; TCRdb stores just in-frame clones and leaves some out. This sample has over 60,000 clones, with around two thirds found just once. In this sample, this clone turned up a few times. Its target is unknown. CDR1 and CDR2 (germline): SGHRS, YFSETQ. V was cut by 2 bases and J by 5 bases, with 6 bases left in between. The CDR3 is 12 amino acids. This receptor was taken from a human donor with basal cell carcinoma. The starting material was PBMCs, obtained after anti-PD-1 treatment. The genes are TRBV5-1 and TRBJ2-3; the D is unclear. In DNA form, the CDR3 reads TGCGCCAGCAGCTTCTCCCTAGATACGCAGTATTTT. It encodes CASSFSLDTQYF.